This T cell receptor (beta chain) was identified in a study of cytotoxic CD8 clonotypes in ibrutinib-treated CLL. Whole-study results and caveats: An increase in clonality occurred at ibrutinib response, followed by a return toward baseline at progression. The clonality rise at ibrutinib response reflected private clonotype expansion.

The table came from immunoSEQ multiplex PCR; TCRdb's copy has only in-frame clones and leaves some out. The repertoire holds tens of thousands of clones, with roughly 49% as singletons. This clone was observed a single time. The target antigen is unknown. Source: PBMCs, taken before ibrutinib treatment. This TCR came from a human donor with chronic lymphocytic leukemia.

DNA for the CDR3: TGTGCCAGCAGTGAAGTTTGGACAAGTCAAGAGACCCAGTACTTC. Protein product: CASSEVWTSQETQYF. This rearrangement joins TRBV6-1 to TRBJ2-5; weak D call: TRBD1 (5 bases). The V and J ends lost 1 base and 2 bases respectively, with 11 bases between them. The CDR3 loop spans 15 amino acids. Germline V gene sequence: CDR1 MNHNS, CDR2 SASEGT.